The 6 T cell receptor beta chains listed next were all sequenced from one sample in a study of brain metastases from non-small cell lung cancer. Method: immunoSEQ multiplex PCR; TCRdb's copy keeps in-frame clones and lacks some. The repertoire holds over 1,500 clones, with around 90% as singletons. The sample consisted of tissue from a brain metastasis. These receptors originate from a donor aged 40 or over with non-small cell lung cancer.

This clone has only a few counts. In DNA form, the CDR3 reads TGTGCCAGCAGCTACCGGGACGGAGTTTTGGTTGGCTACACCTTC. Residues: CASSYRDGVLVGYTF. The chain recombines TRBV5-4 with TRBJ1-2; tentatively, D is TRBD1 (5 bases). V was pared by 3 bases and J by 7 bases, with 19 bases between. The CDR3 has 15 residues. Germline lookup yields CDR1 SGHNT and CDR2 YYREEE (reference sequence).

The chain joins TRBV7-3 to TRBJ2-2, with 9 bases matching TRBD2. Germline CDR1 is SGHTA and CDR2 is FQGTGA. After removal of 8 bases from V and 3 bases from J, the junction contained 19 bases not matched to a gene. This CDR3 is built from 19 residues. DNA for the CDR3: TGTGCCAGCCCTTATGGGGATAGCGGGGGCCCCCCGTACACCGGGGAGCTGTTTTTT. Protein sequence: CASPYGDSGGPPYTGELFF.

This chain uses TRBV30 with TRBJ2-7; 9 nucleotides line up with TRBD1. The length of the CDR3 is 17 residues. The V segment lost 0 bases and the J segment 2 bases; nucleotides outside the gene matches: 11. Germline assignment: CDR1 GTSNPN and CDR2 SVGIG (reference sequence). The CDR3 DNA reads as TGTGCCTGGAGTGTAGGAGGGACAGGGTGGAAGACCTACGAGCAGTACTTC. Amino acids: CAWSVGGTGWKTYEQYF. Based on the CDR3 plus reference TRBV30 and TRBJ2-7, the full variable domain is SQTIHQWPATLVQPVGSPLSLECTVEGTSNPNLYWYRQAAGRGLQLLFYSVGIGQISSEVPQNLSASRPQDRQFILSSKKLLLSDSGFYLCAWSVGGTGWKTYEQYFGPGTRLTVT.

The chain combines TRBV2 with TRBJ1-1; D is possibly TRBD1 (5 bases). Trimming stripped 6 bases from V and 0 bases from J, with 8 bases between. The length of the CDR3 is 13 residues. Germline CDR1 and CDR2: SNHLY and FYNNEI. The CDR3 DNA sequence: TGTGCCAGCAGGGGGGAGGTGAACACTGAAGCTTTCTTT. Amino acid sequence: CASRGEVNTEAFF.

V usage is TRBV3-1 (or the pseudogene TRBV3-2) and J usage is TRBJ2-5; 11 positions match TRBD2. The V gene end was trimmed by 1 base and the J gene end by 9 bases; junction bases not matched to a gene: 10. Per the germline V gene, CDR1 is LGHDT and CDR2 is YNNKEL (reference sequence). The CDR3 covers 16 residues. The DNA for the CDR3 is TGTGCCAGCAGCCAAGGACTAGCGGGGACCACAATCGCCCAGTACTTC. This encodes CASSQGLAGTTIAQYF.

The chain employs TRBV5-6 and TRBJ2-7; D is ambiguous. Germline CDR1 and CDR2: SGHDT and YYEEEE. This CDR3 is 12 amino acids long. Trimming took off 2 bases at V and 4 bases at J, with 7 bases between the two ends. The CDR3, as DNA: TGTGCCAGCAGCTTTAAGGTTTACGAGCAGTACTTC. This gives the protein CASSFKVYEQYF. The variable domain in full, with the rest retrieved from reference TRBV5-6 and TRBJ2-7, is DAGVTQSPTHLIKTRGQQVTLRCSPKSGHDTVSWYQQALGQGPQFIFQYYEEEERQRGNFPDRFSGHQFPNYSSELNVNALLLGDSALYLCASSFKVYEQYFGPGTRLTVT.